This T cell receptor (beta chain) stems from a study of blood T cell repertoires in COVID-19. In the authors' methods: The assay estimated nucleated cells by amplifying reference gene primers. Generated by immunoSEQ multiplex PCR, the TCRdb table keeps only in-frame clones and is missing some. The V and J calls and clone size are taken from that table; D and trimming were inferred from the DNA. The sample shows 150,000 to 200,000 clones, about 80% of them seen only once. This clone appeared once. The CDR3 is 14 amino acids. The V gene's germline CDR1 is KGHDR and CDR2 SFDVKD. Trimming cost V 3 bases and J 6 bases, with 10 bases left between them.

The source material was peripheral blood. The gene calls are TRBV24-1 and TRBJ2-2; D is uncertain. This TCR derives from a woman of 80 years or more with acute or convalescent COVID-19. CDR3 bases: TGTGCCACCAGTGATATTAGATCGGCCGGGGAGCTGTTTTTT. Its protein is CATSDIRSAGELFF.